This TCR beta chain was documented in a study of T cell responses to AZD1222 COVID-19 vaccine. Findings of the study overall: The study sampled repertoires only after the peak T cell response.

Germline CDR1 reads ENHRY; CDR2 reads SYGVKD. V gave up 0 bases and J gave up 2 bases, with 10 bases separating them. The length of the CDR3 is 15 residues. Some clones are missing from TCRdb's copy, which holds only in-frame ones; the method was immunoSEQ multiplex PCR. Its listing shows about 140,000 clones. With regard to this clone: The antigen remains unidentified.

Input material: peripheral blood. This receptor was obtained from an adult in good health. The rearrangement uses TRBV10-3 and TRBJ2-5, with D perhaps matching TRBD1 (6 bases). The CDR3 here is CAISESLDRQETQYF. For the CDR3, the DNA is TGTGCCATCAGTGAGTCGCTCGACAGGCAAGAGACCCAGTACTTC.